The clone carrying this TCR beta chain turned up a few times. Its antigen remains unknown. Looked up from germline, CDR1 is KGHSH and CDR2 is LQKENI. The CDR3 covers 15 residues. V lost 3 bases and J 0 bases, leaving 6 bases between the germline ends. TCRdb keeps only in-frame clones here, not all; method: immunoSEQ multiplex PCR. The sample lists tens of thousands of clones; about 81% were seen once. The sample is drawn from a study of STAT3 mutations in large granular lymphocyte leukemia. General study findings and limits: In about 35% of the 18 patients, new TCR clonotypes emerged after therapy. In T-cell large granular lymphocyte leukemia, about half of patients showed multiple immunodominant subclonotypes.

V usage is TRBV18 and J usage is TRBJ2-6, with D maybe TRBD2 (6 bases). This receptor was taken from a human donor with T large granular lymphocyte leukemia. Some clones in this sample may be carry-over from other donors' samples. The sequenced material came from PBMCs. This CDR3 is CASSPGGSGANVLTF. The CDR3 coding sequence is TGTGCCAGCTCACCGGGGGGCTCTGGGGCCAACGTCCTGACTTTC.